This TCR beta chain was sequenced during a study of T-cell reconstitution after alpha-beta-depleted transplantation in children. The library targeted TCRbeta and was prepared with unique molecular identifiers. In TCRdb, the PCR reads were re-called with MiXCR into one record per CDR3 protein. Of around 16,000 distinct CDR3 sequences listed, roughly 8.2% were seen once; the top ten hold 35% to 45%. Findings and caveats of the study: The main origin of T-cell counts and diversity one year after transplant was newly produced T cells. The study reportedly traced alpha-beta T cells about two months after transplant to several hundred expanded graft clones. Recipient T cells and thymic progenitors that survived were the source of the high TCRbeta diversity seen at day 60 in some patients.

The CDR3 is 16 residues long. Germline trimming cut 0 bases from V and 0 bases from J; bases unmatched to any gene: 3. Per germline, CDR1 ENHRY and CDR2 SYGVKD. Concerning this clonotype: Its specificity is unknown.

This clonotype was obtained from a boy in the first two years of life who had a stem cell transplant for Wiskott-Aldrich syndrome, so the T cells may come from the graft donor. The sample consisted of PBMCs, mostly from graft donor cells, taken 60 days after TCRalphabeta/CD19-depleted stem cell transplant. The V gene is TRBV10-3, the J gene TRBJ2-3; 7 bases map to TRBD2. In DNA form, the CDR3 reads TGTGCCATCAGTGAGTCAATAGCGGGCAGCACAGATACGCAGTATTTT. This codes for CAISESIAGSTDTQYF.